This TCR beta chain was found in a study of T cells in localized non-small cell lung cancer. Method: immunoSEQ multiplex PCR; TCRdb's copy keeps in-frame clones and lacks some. The sample records around 140,000 clones, about 90% being singletons. To note about this clone: Its antigen is currently unknown.

Notes on the study in general: Greater T cell density in blood accompanied longer overall survival. When the top 100 tumor clones were examined, a median about 60 of them also appeared in the adjacent lung, which was paired and uninvolved. Clonality peaked in uninvolved adjacent lung rather than tumor. Heterogeneity remains possible because sequencing was limited to only one tumor region.

This TCR was sampled from a female donor older than 55 with stage I lung adenocarcinoma. The sequences come from peripheral blood, collected before any cancer treatment.

The DNA of the CDR3 is TGTGCCAGTAGTCGGCCGGGACTGCCAGACAATGAGCAGTTCTTC. It translates to CASSRPGLPDNEQFF. V is TRBV19 and J is TRBJ2-1; tentative D call: TRBD2 (6 bases). The ends were cut back, 5 bases at V and 5 bases at J, with 16 bases in the middle. This CDR3 is built from 15 residues. From germline, CDR1 is LNHDA and CDR2 SQIVND (reference sequence).